The present T cell receptor beta chain was sequenced within a study of a mutant IDH1 vaccine in newly diagnosed glioma. Across the whole study: Vaccination followed radiotherapy alone by 4-6 weeks, or accompanied temozolomide cycles.

Comment on this clone: Antigen: not known.

The length of the CDR3 is 14 residues. Germline V gene sequence: CDR1 MNHEY, CDR2 SVGAGI. Trimming took 6 bases from V and 2 from J; bases not matched to a gene: 3. Stated time point: week 35, safety follow-up. Each vaccine dose was 300 ug of mutant IDH1 20-mer peptide, with topical imiquimod. Measured with immunoSEQ multiplex PCR; TCRdb has only the in-frame clones, and not every one. The sample shows about 68,000 clones, about four fifths of them seen only once. The V gene is TRBV6-5, the J gene TRBJ1-5, with 8 bases fitting TRBD1. The receptor comes from a young man with glioma. Specimen: PBMCs, collected from a glioma patient whose treatment included an IDH1 peptide vaccine. The CDR3 sequence is CASRLQGGNQPQHF. The CDR3 region has the DNA TGTGCCAGCAGGCTACAGGGGGGCAATCAGCCCCAGCATTTT.